The clone carrying this TCR beta chain was counted a single time. What it recognizes is unknown. This record comes from a study of shared clonotypes between healthy human individuals. Study context: Each donor contributed plates that comprised three CD4 naive, three CD4 memory, two CD8 naive and one CD8 memory. Study-wide results and caveats: Incomplete sequencing of sorted subsets was indicated by rarefaction despite large depth. Across a few donors, naive CD4 shared roughly 5.2%, naive CD8 less than 4%, memory CD4 less than 2.5%, memory CD8 about 0.4%. In contrast to clonotypes shared by all four donors, non-shared clonotypes had lower generation probabilities.

CDR3 size: 14 residues. V lost 8 bases, J lost 2 bases, and 14 bases lay in between. Germline V gives CDR1 ENHRY, CDR2 SYGVKD. Some clones are missing from TCRdb's copy, which holds only in-frame ones; the method was immunoSEQ multiplex PCR. The sample contains some 2 million clones, approximately 95% of which appear only once. The TCR was taken from a young man in good health. The V call is TRBV10-3, the J call TRBJ2-3; D may be TRBD2 (6 bases). Sequences were obtained from naive CD4+ T cells sorted from blood. Specified subset: CD45RA+ positively selected. CDR3 sequence: CAIQSGEPTDTQYF. As DNA, the CDR3 is TGTGCCATCCAATCGGGGGAGCCCACAGATACGCAGTATTTT.